One sample yielded the 20 T cell receptor beta chains listed below, sequenced in a study of cytomegalovirus exposure and HLA in healthy donors. Assay: immunoSEQ multiplex PCR; the TCRdb copy retains only in-frame clones and omits some. The sample holds about 280,000 clones; 88% are singletons and the top ten take approximately 0.9%. The specimen sequenced was PBMCs. The source of these receptors is a young woman in good health and CMV-seronegative.

V usage is TRBV6-1 and J usage is TRBJ2-7; 9 nucleotides agree with TRBD2. This CDR3 has 13 amino acids. Germline-derived CDR1 and CDR2 are MNHNS and SASEGT. After removal of 8 bases from V and 5 bases from J, the junction contained 7 bases not matched to a gene. The CDR3 loop is CASRGGGGHEQYF. CDR3 in DNA: TGTGCCAGCCGAGGCGGGGGGGGCCACGAGCAGTACTTC.

The genes are TRBV15 and TRBJ2-7; TRBD2 matches 8 bases. Trimming at V came to 5 bases and at J to 1 base, leaving 7 bases not matched to a gene. CDR1 and CDR2 (germline): LNHNV, YYDKDF (reference sequence). This CDR3 comprises 15 residues. CDR3 nucleotide sequence: TGTGCCACCAGCTGGAGTAGCGGGGATTCCTACGAGCAGTACTTC. It is translated as CATSWSSGDSYEQYF.

This clone was counted a single time. The DNA for the CDR3 is TGTGCCAGCAGCCCACAACGACAGGGGGCGTCCCGAAAAGAGACCCAGTACTTC. As protein: CASSPQRQGASRKETQYF. This chain joins TRBV7-9 and TRBJ2-5; 10 nucleotides line up with TRBD1. Germline assignment: CDR1 SEHNR and CDR2 FQNEAQ (reference sequence). The length of the CDR3 is 18 residues. Trimming removed 5 bases from V and 3 bases from J; junction bases left unmatched: 15.

The chain has TRBV29-1 and TRBJ2-7; 11 bases align to TRBD2. CDR1 is SQVTM, CDR2 ANQGSEA, per germline. Trimming cost V 5 bases and J 6 bases; bases outside gene matches: 9. This CDR3 contains 14 residues. The CDR3: CSVKILAGVSEQYF. CDR3 DNA sequence: TGCAGCGTTAAGATACTAGCGGGAGTTTCCGAGCAGTACTTC.

In its sample, this clone was seen a few times. The sample contains more than one DNA sequence encoding this CDR3. The chain links TRBV6-5 to TRBJ1-2, with D possibly TRBD1 on 5 matching bases. Trimming took 2 bases from V and 3 from J, leaving 7 bases between them. Germline V gives CDR1 MNHEY, CDR2 SVGAGI. The CDR3 is made up of 13 amino acids. The CDR3 loop is CASSYGGYYGYTF. The CDR3 bases are TGTGCCAGCAGTTACGGGGGGTACTATGGCTACACCTTC.

This clone was observed once. The V gene is TRBV27, the J gene TRBJ1-1, with D maybe TRBD1 (6 bases). Germline CDR1 and CDR2: MNHEY and SMNVEV (reference sequence). The V end was cut by 7 bases, the J end by 1 base, with 16 bases between. The CDR3 runs 15 residues. CDR3 coding DNA: TGTGCCAGCATCTCTTCAGGGGCCGCGAACACTGAAGCTTTCTTT. This translates into CASISSGAANTEAFF.

The chain joins TRBV7-3 to TRBJ1-1; 7 bases fit TRBD1. Trimming cost V 6 bases and J 1 base; bases outside gene matches: 8. CDR1 SGHTA and CDR2 FQGTGA come from the germline V gene. The CDR3 is 15 residues long. CDR3 in amino acids: CASRQQGFPNTEAFF. CDR3 nucleotides: TGTGCCAGCAGGCAACAGGGGTTCCCGAACACTGAAGCTTTCTTT.

The rearrangement joins TRBV4-1 to TRBJ2-7, with D tentatively TRBD1 (6 bases). Germline-derived CDR1 and CDR2 are MGHRA and YSYEKL. The CDR3 spans 14 residues. Trimming took off 0 bases at V and 3 bases at J, with 9 bases between the two ends. CDR3 loop: CASSQDRGVYEQYF. Written as DNA, the CDR3 is TGCGCCAGCAGCCAAGACAGGGGCGTCTACGAGCAGTACTTC.

This rearrangement joins TRBV2 to TRBJ2-1; 14 nucleotides match TRBD2. There are 19 residues in the CDR3. With V trimmed by 0 bases and J by 8 bases, 12 bases remained unmatched. Per the germline V gene, CDR1 is SNHLY and CDR2 is FYNNEI. The CDR3 here is CASSEAFGGLAGVSYEQFF. The CDR3 coding sequence is TGTGCCAGCAGTGAAGCTTTTGGGGGACTAGCGGGAGTTAGCTATGAGCAGTTCTTC. The entire variable domain, with the rest obtained from reference TRBV2 and TRBJ2-1, is as follows: EPEVTQTPSHQVTQMGQEVILRCVPISNHLYFYWYRQILGQKVEFLVSFYNNEISEKSEIFDDQFSVERPDGSNFTLKIRSTKLEDSAMYFCASSEAFGGLAGVSYEQFFGPGTRLTVL.

The chain links TRBV6-5 to TRBJ2-1; 9 positions agree with TRBD1. The CDR3 covers 15 residues. Germline lookup yields CDR1 MNHEY and CDR2 SVGAGI. The V and J ends lost 0 bases and 4 bases, in that order; junction bases with no gene match: 1. CDR3 DNA: TGTGCCAGCAGTTACTCGGGGACAGGGTACAATGAGCAGTTCTTC. Its translation: CASSYSGTGYNEQFF.

The V gene is TRBV6-4, the J gene TRBJ2-3; 11 bases are shared with TRBD2. This CDR3 is built from 16 residues. Trimming took 5 bases from V and 2 from J; bases not matched to a gene: 6. Germline CDR1 MRHNA, CDR2 SNTAGT. The CDR3 sequence is CASSLLAGGTTDTQYF. Here the CDR3 DNA reads TGTGCCAGCAGTCTCCTAGCGGGAGGAACCACAGATACGCAGTATTTT.

The rearrangement uses TRBV7-3 and TRBJ2-3, with unresolved D. The CDR3 has 12 residues. V lost 5 bases and J 0 bases, leaving 3 bases between the germline ends. From germline, CDR1 is SGHTA and CDR2 FQGTGA. In DNA form, the CDR3 reads TGTGCCAGCAGCGCGAGCACAGATACGCAGTATTTT. It codes for CASSASTDTQYF.

The J gene is TRBJ1-1, the V gene TRBV9; the D gene is possibly TRBD1 (5 bases). Trimming took off 6 bases at V and 5 bases at J, with 14 bases between the two ends. Germline V gene data show CDR1 as SGDLS and CDR2 as YYNGEE. CDR3 length: 13 amino acids. CDR3: CASNHDGGTEAFF. DNA of the CDR3: TGTGCCAGCAACCACGACGGGGGGACTGAAGCTTTCTTT.

The chain uses TRBV19 and TRBJ1-2; 8 nucleotides align to TRBD1. Trimming at V came to 9 bases and at J to 5 bases, leaving 17 bases not matched to a gene. Germline V gene data show CDR1 as LNHDA and CDR2 as SQIVND (reference sequence). The CDR3 is 16 amino acids. The CDR3 spells CASLQGAAGRIYGYTF. DNA for the CDR3: TGTGCCAGCCTCCAGGGGGCGGCCGGCCGGATTTATGGCTACACCTTC. The variable domain in full, completed from reference TRBV19 and TRBJ1-2, reads DGGITQSPKYLFRKEGQNVTLSCEQNLNHDAMYWYRQDPGQGLRLIYYSQIVNDFQKGDIAEGYSVSREKKESFPLTVTSAQKNPTAFYLCASLQGAAGRIYGYTFGSGTRLTVV.

The chain joins TRBV4-3 to TRBJ2-5; TRBD2 agrees at 7 bases. The J segment lost 3 bases and the V segment lost 4 bases, leaving 8 bases of the junction unmatched. CDR1 and CDR2 from the germline V gene are LGHNA and YSLEER. This CDR3 spans 15 amino acids. The DNA for the CDR3 is TGCGCCAGCAGCCTTGATGCCGGACTAGAAGAGACCCAGTACTTC. This codes for CASSLDAGLEETQYF.

CDR3: CARSLDWAGIAQPQHF. In DNA form, the CDR3 reads TGTGCCAGAAGCTTGGATTGGGCAGGGATCGCTCAGCCCCAGCATTTT. The chain employs TRBV5-3 and TRBJ1-5; TRBD1 might be the D (5 bases). TRBV5-3 is placed among ORFs of uncertain function. The CDR3 is made up of 16 amino acids. V was trimmed by 0 bases and J by 6 bases, leaving 16 bases between them.

CDR3 sequence reads: CASSVSGTGGTYEQYF. As DNA, the CDR3 is TGTGCCAGCAGCGTATCTGGGACAGGGGGTACCTACGAGCAGTACTTC. V gene TRBV9 combines with J gene TRBJ2-7; 11 bases are a match to TRBD1. The CDR3 sequence is 16 residues long. Germline V gives CDR1 SGDLS, CDR2 YYNGEE. V lost 1 base, J lost 2 bases, and 5 bases stayed unmatched.

This chain uses TRBV11-2 with TRBJ2-7; the D is unclear. This CDR3 has 12 amino acids. Germline loops: CDR1 SGHAT, CDR2 FQNNGV. Trimming removed 0 bases at V and 2 bases at J, with 2 bases between. DNA for the CDR3: TGTGCCAGCAGCTTAGACGCCTACGAGCAGTACTTC. It yields the protein CASSLDAYEQYF.

The V call is TRBV29-1, the J call TRBJ1-1, with D possibly matching TRBD1 (5 bases). The germline V and J ends were trimmed by 0 bases and 1 base, with 12 bases remaining between them. This CDR3 has 15 amino acids. Germline V gives CDR1 SQVTM, CDR2 ANQGSEA. The CDR3 here is CSVEDRGLRNTEAFF. CDR3 coding DNA: TGCAGCGTTGAAGATCGGGGGTTGCGGAACACTGAAGCTTTCTTT.

This rearrangement joins TRBV6-5 to TRBJ2-1; no definite D call. Germline CDR1 MNHEY, CDR2 SVGAGI. The CDR3 extends over 13 amino acids. The V end was cut by 0 bases, the J end by 10 bases, with 10 bases between. Here the CDR3 reads CASSYSGRAEQFF. The CDR3 DNA sequence: TGTGCCAGCAGTTACTCTGGGCGAGCCGAGCAGTTCTTC.